The 17 T cell receptor beta chains listed next were all sequenced from one sample in a study of T cell repertoires in cytomegalovirus infection. TCRdb reprocessed the reads via MiXCR and lists one record per CDR3 protein. The data contain under 450,000 distinct CDR3 sequences, about 32% of them singletons. No cognate antigen is known for these TCRs. Specimen: cultured PBMCs, collected from culture after CMV antigen stimulation. The source of these receptors is a human donor in good health (CMV status not recorded). Some clones in this sample may be carry-over from other donors' samples.

This clonotype has only a few counts. The gene calls are TRBV6-2 or TRBV6-3 and TRBJ2-7; D might be TRBD2 (6 bases). The germline CDR1 and CDR2 sequences are MNHEY and SVGEGT. This CDR3 has 15 amino acids. The V end lost 2 bases, the J end lost 0 bases, and 11 bases lay between the germline ends. The CDR3 nucleotides are TGTGCCAGCAGTTACGGGCTAGCGACCTCCTACGAGCAGTACTTC. Translating gives CASSYGLATSYEQYF.

This sequence joins TRBV28 and TRBJ1-2; D is uncertain. Trimming removed 5 bases at V and 5 bases at J, with 12 bases between. Germline-derived CDR1 and CDR2 are MDHEN and SYDVKM. The CDR3 is 13 amino acids. CDR3 nucleotides: TGTGCCAGCAGTACCATGGGGTGGTATGGCTACACCTTC. This gives the protein CASSTMGWYGYTF.

This clonotype was observed a handful of times. V usage is TRBV7-2 and J usage is TRBJ2-5; D gene uncertain. V was shortened by 5 bases and J by 9 bases, with 19 bases between the two germline ends. This CDR3 contains 14 residues. Germline V gene lookup returns CDR1 SGHTA and CDR2 FQGNSA. In DNA, the CDR3 is TGTGCCAGCAGCATCTCAAGGGATGGTCCGCCCCAGTACTTC. Translating it yields CASSISRDGPPQYF. Full variable domain (remainder filled in from reference TRBV7-2 and TRBJ2-5): GAGVSQSPSNKVTEKGKDVELRCDPISGHTALYWYRQSLGQGLEFLIYFQGNSAPDKSGLPSDRFSAERTGGSVSTLTIQRTQQEDSAVYLCASSISRDGPPQYFGPGTRLLVL.

This clonotype was recorded a few times. The chain uses TRBV7-9 and TRBJ1-5; D is unclear. This CDR3 region has 14 residues. CDR1 is SEHNR and CDR2 is FQNEAQ in the germline V gene (reference sequence). Trimming cost V 5 bases and J 0 bases, with 8 bases left between them. The DNA for the CDR3 is TGTGCCAGCAGCACCTTTGATAGCAATCAGCCCCAGCATTTT. Residues: CASSTFDSNQPQHF.

The V and J genes are TRBV7-2 and TRBJ2-4; the D is unclear. V was shortened by 2 bases and J by 4 bases, with 9 bases between the two germline ends. There are 14 residues in the CDR3. In germline, CDR1 is SGHTA, CDR2 FQGNSA. CDR3 in DNA: TGTGCCAGCAGCTTATGGGCAGATAAAAACATTCAGTACTTC. This codes for CASSLWADKNIQYF.

This clonotype is a singleton in its sample. The chain recombines TRBV28 with TRBJ1-3, with no clear D. CDR3 length: 15 amino acids. V lost 4 bases and J 0 bases, leaving 10 bases between the germline ends. Germline lookup yields CDR1 MDHEN and CDR2 SYDVKM. CDR3 in amino acids: CASSYAGLSGNTIYF. Here the CDR3 DNA reads TGTGCCAGCAGTTACGCAGGACTCTCTGGAAACACCATATATTTT. The full variable domain, with the rest looked up from reference TRBV28 and TRBJ1-3, is DVKVTQSSRYLVKRTGEKVFLECVQDMDHENMFWYRQDPGLGLRLIYFSYDVKMKEKGDIPEGYSVSREKKERFSLILESASTNQTSMYLCASSYAGLSGNTIYFGEGSWLTVV.

The chain recombines TRBV7-2 with TRBJ2-3; a possible D gene is TRBD1 (5 bases). CDR3 length equals 13 residues. Germline assignment: CDR1 SGHTA and CDR2 FQGNSA. V lost 6 bases and J 2 bases, leaving 9 bases between the germline ends. CDR3 loop: CASRQAATDTQYF. CDR3 coding DNA: TGTGCCAGCAGACAGGCCGCCACAGATACGCAGTATTTT.

V usage is TRBV6-2 or TRBV6-3 and J usage is TRBJ2-7; no reliable D call. The V gene's germline CDR1 is MNHEY and CDR2 SVGEGT. The V end lost 4 bases, the J end lost 2 bases, and 15 bases lay between the germline ends. This CDR3 is built from 15 residues. CDR3 DNA sequence: TGTGCCAGCAGTTCTGGCTGGTCCGCTACCTACGAGCAGTACGTC. Amino acid sequence: CASSSGWSATYEQYV.

The chain combines TRBV7-9 with TRBJ2-7, with 7 bases aligning to TRBD1. Looked up from germline, CDR1 is SEHNR and CDR2 is FQNEAQ (reference sequence). V shed 5 bases, J shed 6 bases, and the junction held 16 bases outside the gene matches. The CDR3 is made up of 16 amino acids. CDR3 nucleotide sequence: TGTGCCAGCAGCGTGGACAGGTCTTTTTCTCTGGCCGAGCAGTACTTC. Translation: CASSVDRSFSLAEQYF.

This clonotype occurred a few times. The V call is TRBV25-1, the J call TRBJ2-1, with 8 bases fitting TRBD1. The ends lost 4 bases at V and 8 bases at J; junction bases unmatched: 4. The CDR3 is 13 amino acids. Germline V gives CDR1 MGHDK, CDR2 SYGVNS. Here the CDR3 reads CASSGTGGYEQFF. CDR3 coding DNA: TGTGCCAGCAGTGGAACAGGGGGTTATGAGCAGTTCTTC.

The table lists this clonotype with many counts. CDR3 sequence (DNA): TGTGCCAGCAGCGGCCTAGGTTCCCTCACCTACGAGCAGTACTTC. It specifies CASSGLGSLTYEQYF. This rearrangement joins TRBV7-2 to TRBJ2-7; D is unclear. The germline V gene encodes CDR1 SGHTA and CDR2 FQGNSA. The length of the CDR3 is 15 residues. The V and J ends lost 5 bases and 2 bases respectively, with 16 bases between them.

In this sample, this clonotype turned up a few times. The V call is TRBV7-2, the J call TRBJ2-3; TRBD2 is a possible D gene (5 bases). V shed 2 bases and J shed 2 bases, with 14 bases lying between them. CDR1 SGHTA and CDR2 FQGNSA come from the germline V gene. The length of the CDR3 is 16 residues. The CDR3 sequence is CASSLTALATTDTQYF. The CDR3 DNA reads as TGTGCCAGCAGCTTAACCGCTCTAGCAACCACAGATACGCAGTATTTT.

The chain employs TRBV19 and TRBJ2-1; 7 bases line up with TRBD2. Germline V lookup: CDR1 LNHDA, CDR2 SQIVND (reference sequence). The CDR3 consists of 15 residues. The V and J ends lost 1 base and 2 bases, in that order; junction bases with no gene match: 2. CDR3 bases: TGTGCCAGTAGTATAGGTCTAGCGGCCTACAATGAGCAGTTCTTC. Translation gives CASSIGLAAYNEQFF.

This clonotype occurred a few times. The CDR3: CASSQDVGRVSGYTF. In DNA, the CDR3 is TGCGCCAGCAGCCAAGATGTTGGCAGGGTGTCTGGCTACACCTTC. This chain uses TRBV4-1 with TRBJ1-2; weak D call: TRBD1 (5 bases). CDR1 and CDR2 (germline): MGHRA, YSYEKL. Trimming cost V 0 bases and J 7 bases, with 15 bases left between them. This CDR3 has 15 residues.

This clonotype was detected a few times. A much larger clone differs from this one at a single base, so this may be a read error. V and J are TRBV7-2 and TRBJ1-5; the match to TRBD1 covers 9 bases. The V gene's germline CDR1 is SGHTA and CDR2 FQGNSA. This CDR3 is 14 amino acids long. The junction had 3 bases not matched to a gene; V was cut back by 3 bases and J by 6 bases. This CDR3 reads CASSLDRGTQPQHF. The DNA for the CDR3 is TGTGCCAGCAGCTTGGACAGGGGAACTCAGCCCCAGCATTTT.

This clonotype was observed a few times. The chain joins TRBV28 to TRBJ1-2, with D uncertain. Trimming pared 6 bases from V and 2 bases from J, leaving 7 bases between. In germline, CDR1 is MDHEN, CDR2 SYDVKM. CDR3 length: 12 amino acids. CDR3: CASSGLNYGYTF. In DNA form, the CDR3 reads TGTGCCAGCAGCGGACTGAACTATGGCTACACCTTC.

This clonotype was counted ten times or more. The V and J genes are TRBV7-2 and TRBJ1-5; no definite D call. The germline CDR1 and CDR2 sequences are SGHTA and FQGNSA. Trimming removed 3 bases at V and 7 bases at J, with 7 bases between. This CDR3 comprises 12 residues. CDR3: CASSFQEQPQHF. The CDR3, as DNA: TGTGCCAGCAGCTTTCAGGAGCAGCCCCAGCATTTT.